This TCR beta chain was identified during a study of T cells in localized non-small cell lung cancer. Turning to this clone: What it recognizes is unknown.

Data came from immunoSEQ multiplex PCR; TCRdb stores just in-frame clones and leaves some out. The profile covers under 55,000 clones, with about 91% appearing a single time and more than 9% taken by the ten largest. Study findings and constraints: Median detection of top 100 tumor clones in adjacent lung was 57 clones. Uninvolved adjacent lung, not tumor, had the highest T cell clonality.

This receptor was identified in a woman aged 35-75 years with stage II lung adenocarcinoma. Sequences were derived from PBMCs, sampled before any cancer treatment.

CDR3 nucleotide sequence: TGTGCCAGCAGTGGGAGGGCAGTATCCTACGAGCAGTACTTC. Amino acids: CASSGRAVSYEQYF. The chain links TRBV6-1 to TRBJ2-7, with D perhaps TRBD2 (6 bases). The CDR3 runs 14 residues. Trimming shortened V by 4 bases and J by 1 base, and 11 bases separated the two germline ends. The germline CDR1 and CDR2 sequences are MNHNS and SASEGT.